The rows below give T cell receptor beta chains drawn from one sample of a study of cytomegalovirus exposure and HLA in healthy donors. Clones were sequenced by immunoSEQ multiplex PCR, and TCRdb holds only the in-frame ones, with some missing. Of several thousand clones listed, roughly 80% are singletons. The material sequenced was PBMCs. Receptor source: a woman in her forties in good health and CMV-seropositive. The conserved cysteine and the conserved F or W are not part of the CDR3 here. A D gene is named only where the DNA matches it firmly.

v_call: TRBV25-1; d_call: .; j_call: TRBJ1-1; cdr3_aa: ASSEILELGKAF
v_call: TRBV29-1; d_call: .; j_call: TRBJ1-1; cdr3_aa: SVSRDSNTEAF
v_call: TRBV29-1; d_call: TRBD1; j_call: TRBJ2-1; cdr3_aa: SVEITGGNEQF
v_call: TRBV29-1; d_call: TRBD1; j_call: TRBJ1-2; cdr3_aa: SVGHKDRVGYT
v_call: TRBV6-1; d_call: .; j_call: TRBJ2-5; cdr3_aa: ASTSKGQAKN
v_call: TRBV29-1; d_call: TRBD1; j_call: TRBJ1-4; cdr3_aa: SAQRQGAGEKLF
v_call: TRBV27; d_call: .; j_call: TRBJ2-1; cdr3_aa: ASSLSAYNEQF
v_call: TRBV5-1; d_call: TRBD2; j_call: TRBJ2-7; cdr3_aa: ASSQGTSGSNTHEQY
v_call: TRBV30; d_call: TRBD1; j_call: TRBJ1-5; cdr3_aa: AWSLPTGANQPQH
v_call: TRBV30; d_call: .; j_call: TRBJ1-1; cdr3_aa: AWSVTAGDTEAF
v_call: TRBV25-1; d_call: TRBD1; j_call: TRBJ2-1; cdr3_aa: ASSEPGGFYNEQF
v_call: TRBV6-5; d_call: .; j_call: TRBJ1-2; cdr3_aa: ASSFEGWYGYT
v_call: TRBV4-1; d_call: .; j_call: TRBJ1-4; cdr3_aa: ASSQSGTNPATNEKLF
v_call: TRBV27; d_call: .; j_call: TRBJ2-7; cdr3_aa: ASSRVSSYEQY
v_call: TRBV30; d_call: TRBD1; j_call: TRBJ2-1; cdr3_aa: AWSMYRGNEQF
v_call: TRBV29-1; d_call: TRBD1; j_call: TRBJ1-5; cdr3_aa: SVARGANQPQH
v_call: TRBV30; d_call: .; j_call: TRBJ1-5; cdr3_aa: AWSLRGNQPQH
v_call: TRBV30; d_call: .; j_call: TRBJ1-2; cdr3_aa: AWRIPLGGDGYT
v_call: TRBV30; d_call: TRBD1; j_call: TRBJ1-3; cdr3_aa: AWHRGNTIY
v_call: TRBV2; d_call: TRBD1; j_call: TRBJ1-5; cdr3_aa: ASTTTGDGQPQH
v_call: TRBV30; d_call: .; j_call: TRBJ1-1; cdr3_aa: AWSGDKPAEAF
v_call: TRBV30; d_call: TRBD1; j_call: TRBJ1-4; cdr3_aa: AWGTGSNEKLF
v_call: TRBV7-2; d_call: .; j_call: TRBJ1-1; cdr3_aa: ASSYEFTEAF
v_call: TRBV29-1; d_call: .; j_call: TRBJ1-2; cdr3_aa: SAEGDRDYGYT
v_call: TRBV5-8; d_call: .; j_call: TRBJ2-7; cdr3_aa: ASSSARLLETREQY
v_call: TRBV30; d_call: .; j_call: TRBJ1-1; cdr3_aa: AWRTRQLNTEAF
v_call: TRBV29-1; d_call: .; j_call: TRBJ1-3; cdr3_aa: SVTSGSGNTIY
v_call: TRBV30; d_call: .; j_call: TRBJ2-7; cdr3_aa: AWSVRQSYEQY
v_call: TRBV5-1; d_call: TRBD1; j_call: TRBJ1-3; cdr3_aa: ASSLGTGGNTIY
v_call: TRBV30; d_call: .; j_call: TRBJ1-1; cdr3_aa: AWRAHLNTEAF
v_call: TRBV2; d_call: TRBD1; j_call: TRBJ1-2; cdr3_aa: ASRGEDRLWYGYT
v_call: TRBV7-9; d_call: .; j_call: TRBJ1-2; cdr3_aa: ASSLAQTANYGYT
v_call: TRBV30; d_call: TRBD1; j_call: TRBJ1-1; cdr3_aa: AGDRAVNTEAF
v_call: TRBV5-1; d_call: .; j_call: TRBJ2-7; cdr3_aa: ASSFQGSVGEQY
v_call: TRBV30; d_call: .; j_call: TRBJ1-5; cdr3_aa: AWSVRGNQPQH
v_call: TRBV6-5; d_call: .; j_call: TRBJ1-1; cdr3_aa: ASSYSRQDTEAF
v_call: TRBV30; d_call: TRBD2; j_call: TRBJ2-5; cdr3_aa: AWSVGLAGYQETQY
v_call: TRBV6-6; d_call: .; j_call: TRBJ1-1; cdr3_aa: ASSSQANTEAF
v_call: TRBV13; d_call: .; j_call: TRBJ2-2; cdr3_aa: ASSLSGSNTGELF
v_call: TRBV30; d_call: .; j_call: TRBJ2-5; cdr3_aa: AWSPQKETQY
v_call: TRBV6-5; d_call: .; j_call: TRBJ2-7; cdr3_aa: ASSYSGGGEQY
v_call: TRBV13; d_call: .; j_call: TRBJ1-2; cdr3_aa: ASSLGGEGIYGYT
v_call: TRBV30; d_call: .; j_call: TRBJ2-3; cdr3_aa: AWTPGLDTQY
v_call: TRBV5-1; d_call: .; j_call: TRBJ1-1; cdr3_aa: ASSLARTSETEAF
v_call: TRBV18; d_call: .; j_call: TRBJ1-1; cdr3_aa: ASSQTGTEAF
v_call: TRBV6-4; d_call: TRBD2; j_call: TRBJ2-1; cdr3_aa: ASSAGTSSYNEQF
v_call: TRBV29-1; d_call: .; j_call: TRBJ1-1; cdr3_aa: SVEEGAAF
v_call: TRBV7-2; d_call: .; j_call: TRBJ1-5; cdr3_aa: ASSQDSHRIT
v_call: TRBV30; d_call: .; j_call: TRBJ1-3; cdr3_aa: AWTLLSSGNTIY
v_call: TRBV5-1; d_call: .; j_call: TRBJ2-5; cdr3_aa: ASSRPPEGRETQY
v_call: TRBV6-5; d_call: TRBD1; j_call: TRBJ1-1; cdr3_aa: ASSLYRGTTEAF
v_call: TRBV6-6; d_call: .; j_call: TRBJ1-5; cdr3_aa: ASSYHLGRDQPQH
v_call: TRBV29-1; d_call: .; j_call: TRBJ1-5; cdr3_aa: SVGEQQPQH
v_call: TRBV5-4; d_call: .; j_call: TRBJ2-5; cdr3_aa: ASSLEGAQY
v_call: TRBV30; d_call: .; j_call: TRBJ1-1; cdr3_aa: AWSVSQRGAAF
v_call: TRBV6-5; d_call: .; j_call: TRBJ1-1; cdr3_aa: ASSLQGATEAF
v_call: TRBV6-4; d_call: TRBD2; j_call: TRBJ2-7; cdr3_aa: ASSDSRHFSGRESYEQY
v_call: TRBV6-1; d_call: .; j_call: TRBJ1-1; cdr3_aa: ASSEGPNEAF